The clone carrying this T cell receptor (beta chain) was counted ten times or more. Its antigen is currently unknown. Trimming pared 5 bases from V and 5 bases from J, leaving 18 bases between. Germline V CDR1 and CDR2: SGHTA, FQGNSA. This CDR3 spans 15 amino acids. Regions amplified from RNA transcripts were the TCR beta CDR3 regions. The HTBI primer set drove a first-round RT-PCR of the TCR CDR3. TCRdb reanalysed the multiplex PCR reads using MiXCR and keeps one entry per CDR3 protein. This sample yields 500,000 to 600,000 distinct CDR3 sequences, of which 20% are seen a single time; approximately 50% belongs to the top ten. The source of the sample is a study of T cells in Graves' hyperthyroidism and ophthalmopathy. Study-level results: Stable hyperthyroidism was separated from ophthalmopathy by a model based on 13 V-J features.

Disease duration was under 3 months in the ophthalmopathy patients, who also had a Clinical Activity Score of at least 3 and a NOSPECS grade of at least 4. The source material was blood. The chain couples TRBV7-2 to TRBJ2-5; possible D gene TRBD2, 6 bases. The origin of this receptor is a man in his forties with Graves' ophthalmopathy. CDR3 in amino acids: CASSATLGRKETQYF. As DNA, the CDR3 is TGTGCCAGCAGCGCGACTCTGGGGAGGAAGGAGACCCAGTACTTC. The complete variable domain, with remaining parts taken from reference TRBV7-2 and TRBJ2-5, reads GAGVSQSPSNKVTEKGKDVELRCDPISGHTALYWYRQSLGQGLEFLIYFQGNSAPDKSGLPSDRFSAERTGGSVSTLTIQRTQQEDSAVYLCASSATLGRKETQYFGPGTRLLVL.